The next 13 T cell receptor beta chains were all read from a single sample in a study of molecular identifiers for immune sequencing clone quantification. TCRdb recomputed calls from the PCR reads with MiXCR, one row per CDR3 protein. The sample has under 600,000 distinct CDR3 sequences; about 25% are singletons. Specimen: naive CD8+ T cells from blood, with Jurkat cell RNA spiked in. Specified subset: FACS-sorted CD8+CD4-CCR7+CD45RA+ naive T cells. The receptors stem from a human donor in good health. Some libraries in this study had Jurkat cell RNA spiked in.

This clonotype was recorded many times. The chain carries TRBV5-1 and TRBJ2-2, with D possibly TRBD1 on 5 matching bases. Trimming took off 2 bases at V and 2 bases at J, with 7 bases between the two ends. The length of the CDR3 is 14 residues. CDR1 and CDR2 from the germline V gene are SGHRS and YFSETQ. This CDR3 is CASSLGDNTGELFF. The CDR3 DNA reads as TGCGCCAGCAGCTTAGGGGATAACACCGGGGAGCTGTTTTTT.

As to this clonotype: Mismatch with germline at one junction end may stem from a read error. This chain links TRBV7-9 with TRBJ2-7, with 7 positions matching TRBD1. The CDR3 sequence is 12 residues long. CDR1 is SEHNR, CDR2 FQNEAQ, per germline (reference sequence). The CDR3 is CVSSVSGGEQYF. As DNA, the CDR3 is TGTGTCAGCAGCGTGTCAGGGGGAGAGCAGTACTTC.

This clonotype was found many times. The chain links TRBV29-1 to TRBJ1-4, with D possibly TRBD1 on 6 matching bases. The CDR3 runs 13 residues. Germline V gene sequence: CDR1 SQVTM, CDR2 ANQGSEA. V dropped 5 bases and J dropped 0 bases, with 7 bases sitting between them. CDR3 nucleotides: TGCAGCGTTTGGACAGCAACTAATGAAAAACTGTTTTTT. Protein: CSVWTATNEKLFF.

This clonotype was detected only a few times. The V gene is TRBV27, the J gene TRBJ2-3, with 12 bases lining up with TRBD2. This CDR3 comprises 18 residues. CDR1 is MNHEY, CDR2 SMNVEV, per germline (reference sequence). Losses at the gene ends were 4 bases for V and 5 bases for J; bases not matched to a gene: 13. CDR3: CASSSPRLAGGPLDTQYF. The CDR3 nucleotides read TGTGCCAGCAGTTCTCCCCGGCTAGCGGGAGGGCCCCTAGATACGCAGTATTTT.

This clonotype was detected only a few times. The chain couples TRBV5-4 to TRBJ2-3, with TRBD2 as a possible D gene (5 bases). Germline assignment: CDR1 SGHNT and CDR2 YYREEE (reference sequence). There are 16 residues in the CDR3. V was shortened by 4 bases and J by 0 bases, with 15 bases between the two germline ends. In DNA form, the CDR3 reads TGTGCCAGCAGCCCGGGCCTGACTACTAGCACAGATACGCAGTATTTT. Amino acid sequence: CASSPGLTTSTDTQYF.

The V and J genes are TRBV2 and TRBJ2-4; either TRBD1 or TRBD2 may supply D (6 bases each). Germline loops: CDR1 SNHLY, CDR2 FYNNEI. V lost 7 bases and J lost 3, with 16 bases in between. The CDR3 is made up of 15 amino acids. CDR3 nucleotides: TGTGCCAGCATCGGGGGCACGCTGGTCAAAAACATTCAGTACTTC. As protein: CASIGGTLVKNIQYF.

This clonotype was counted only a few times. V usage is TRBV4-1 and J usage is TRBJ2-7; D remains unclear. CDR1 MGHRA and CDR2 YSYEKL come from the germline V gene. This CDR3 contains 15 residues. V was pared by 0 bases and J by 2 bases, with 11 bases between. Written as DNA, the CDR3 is TGCGCCAGCAGCCAAGATGAGACGAGCCCCTACGAGCAGTACTTC. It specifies CASSQDETSPYEQYF.

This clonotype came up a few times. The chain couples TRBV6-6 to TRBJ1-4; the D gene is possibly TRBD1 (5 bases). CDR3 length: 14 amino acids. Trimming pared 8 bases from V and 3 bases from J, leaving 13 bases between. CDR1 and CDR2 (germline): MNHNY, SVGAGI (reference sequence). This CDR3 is CASQLGAANEKLFF. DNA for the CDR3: TGTGCCAGCCAATTAGGGGCGGCTAATGAAAAACTGTTTTTT.

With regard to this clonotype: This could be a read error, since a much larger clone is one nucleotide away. CDR3 region: CASSLGSQIMSTEAFF. CDR3 coding DNA: TGTGCCAGCAGCTTAGGCAGCCAAATAATGAGCACTGAAGCTTTCTTT. The genes are TRBV7-9 and TRBJ1-1, with no clear D. The V and J ends lost 1 base and 4 bases respectively, with 16 bases between them. CDR1 and CDR2 (germline): SEHNR, FQNEAQ (reference sequence). The CDR3 runs to 16 residues.

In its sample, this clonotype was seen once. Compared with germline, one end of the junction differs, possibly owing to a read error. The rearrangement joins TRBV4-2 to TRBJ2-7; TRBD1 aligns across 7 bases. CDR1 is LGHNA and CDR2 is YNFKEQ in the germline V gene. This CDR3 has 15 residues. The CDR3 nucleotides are TGTGCCAGCAGCCAGGACCGGGACAGTTGGTACGAGCTGTACTTC. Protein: CASSQDRDSWYELYF.

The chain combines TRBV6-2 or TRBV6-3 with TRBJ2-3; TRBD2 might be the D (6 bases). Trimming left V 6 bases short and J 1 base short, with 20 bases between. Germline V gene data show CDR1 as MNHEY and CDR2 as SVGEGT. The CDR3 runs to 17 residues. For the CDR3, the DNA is TGTGCCAGCAGCTGGTTTCTGGAGGGGCAGGGCACAGATACGCAGTATTTT. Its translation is CASSWFLEGQGTDTQYF.

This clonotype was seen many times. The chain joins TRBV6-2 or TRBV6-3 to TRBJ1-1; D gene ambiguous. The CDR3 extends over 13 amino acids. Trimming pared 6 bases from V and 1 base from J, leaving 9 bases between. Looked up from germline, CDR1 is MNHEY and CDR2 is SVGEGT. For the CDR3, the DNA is TGTGCCAGCAGCCTCAACCAGAACACTGAAGCTTTCTTT. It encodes CASSLNQNTEAFF.

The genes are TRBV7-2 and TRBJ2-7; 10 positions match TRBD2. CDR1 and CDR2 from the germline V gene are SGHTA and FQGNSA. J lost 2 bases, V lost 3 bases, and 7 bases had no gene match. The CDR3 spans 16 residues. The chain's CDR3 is CASSFLAGGGAYEQYF. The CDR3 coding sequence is TGTGCCAGCAGCTTTTTAGCGGGAGGAGGGGCCTACGAGCAGTACTTC.